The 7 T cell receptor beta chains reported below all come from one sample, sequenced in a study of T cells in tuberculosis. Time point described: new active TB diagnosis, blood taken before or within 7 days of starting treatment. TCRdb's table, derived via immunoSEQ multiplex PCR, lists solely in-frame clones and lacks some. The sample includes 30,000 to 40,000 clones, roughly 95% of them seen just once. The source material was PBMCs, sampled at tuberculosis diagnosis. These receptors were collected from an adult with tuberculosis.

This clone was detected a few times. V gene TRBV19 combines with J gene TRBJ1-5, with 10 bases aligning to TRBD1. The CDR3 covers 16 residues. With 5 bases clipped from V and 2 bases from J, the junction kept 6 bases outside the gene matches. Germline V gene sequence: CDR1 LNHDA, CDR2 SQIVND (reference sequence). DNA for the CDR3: TGTGCCAGTAGTCGGACAGGGGGGGTTCGCAATCAGCCCCAGCATTTT. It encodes CASSRTGGVRNQPQHF.

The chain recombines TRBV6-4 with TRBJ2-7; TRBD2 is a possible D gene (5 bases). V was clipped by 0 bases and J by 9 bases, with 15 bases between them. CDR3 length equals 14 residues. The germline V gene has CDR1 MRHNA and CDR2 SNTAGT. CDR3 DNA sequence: TGTGCCAGCAGTGACTCGTCGGGAAGCCCTCGGCAGTACTTC. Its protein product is CASSDSSGSPRQYF.

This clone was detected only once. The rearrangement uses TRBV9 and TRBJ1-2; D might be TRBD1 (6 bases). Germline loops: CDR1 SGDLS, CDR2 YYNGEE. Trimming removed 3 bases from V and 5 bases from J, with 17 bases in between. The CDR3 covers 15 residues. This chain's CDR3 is CASSAGQPAPYGYTF. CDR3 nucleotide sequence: TGTGCCAGCAGCGCTGGACAGCCTGCCCCTTATGGCTACACCTTC.

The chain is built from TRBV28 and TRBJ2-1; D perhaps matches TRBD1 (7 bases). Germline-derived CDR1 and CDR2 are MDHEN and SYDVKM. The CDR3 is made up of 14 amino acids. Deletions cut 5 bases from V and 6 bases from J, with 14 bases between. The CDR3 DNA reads TGTGCCAGCAGTCAGGGGGGAGGTGTCAATGAGCAGTTCTTC. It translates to CASSQGGGVNEQFF.

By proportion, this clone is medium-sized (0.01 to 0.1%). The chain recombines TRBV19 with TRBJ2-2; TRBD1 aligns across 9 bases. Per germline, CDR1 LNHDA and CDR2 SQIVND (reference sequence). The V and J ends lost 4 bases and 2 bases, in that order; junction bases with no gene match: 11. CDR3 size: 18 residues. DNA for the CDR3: TGTGCCAGTAGTAACCGGGACAGGGTCCTGGAAAACACCGGGGAGCTGTTTTTT. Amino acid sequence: CASSNRDRVLENTGELFF.

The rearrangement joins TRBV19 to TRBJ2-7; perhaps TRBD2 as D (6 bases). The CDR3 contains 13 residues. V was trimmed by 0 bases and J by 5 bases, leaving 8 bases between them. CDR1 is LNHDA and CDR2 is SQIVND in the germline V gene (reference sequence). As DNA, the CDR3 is TGTGCCAGTAGTATAGATGGAGGGGACGAGCAGTACTTC. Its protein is CASSIDGGDEQYF.

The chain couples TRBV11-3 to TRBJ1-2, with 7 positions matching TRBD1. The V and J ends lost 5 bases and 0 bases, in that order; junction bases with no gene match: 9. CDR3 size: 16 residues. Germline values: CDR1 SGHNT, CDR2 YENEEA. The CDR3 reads CASSPPGQLANYGYTF. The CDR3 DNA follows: TGTGCCAGCAGCCCACCGGGACAGTTAGCTAACTATGGCTACACCTTC.